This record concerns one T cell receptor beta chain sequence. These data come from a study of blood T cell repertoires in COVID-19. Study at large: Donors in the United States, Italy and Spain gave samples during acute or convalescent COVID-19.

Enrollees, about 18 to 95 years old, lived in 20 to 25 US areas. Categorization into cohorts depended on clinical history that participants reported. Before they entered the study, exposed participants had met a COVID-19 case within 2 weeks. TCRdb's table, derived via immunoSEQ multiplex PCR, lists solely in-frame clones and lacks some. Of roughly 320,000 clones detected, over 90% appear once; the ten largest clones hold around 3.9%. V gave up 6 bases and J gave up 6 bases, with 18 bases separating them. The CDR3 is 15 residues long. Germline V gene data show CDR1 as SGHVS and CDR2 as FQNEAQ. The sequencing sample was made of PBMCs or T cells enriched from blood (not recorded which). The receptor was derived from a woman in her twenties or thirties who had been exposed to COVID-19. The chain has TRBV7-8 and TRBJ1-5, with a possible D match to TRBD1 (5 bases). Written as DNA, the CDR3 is TGTGCCAGCAGTATTTCTGCGGGGGGAGGTCAGCCCCAGCATTTT. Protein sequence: CASSISAGGGQPQHF.